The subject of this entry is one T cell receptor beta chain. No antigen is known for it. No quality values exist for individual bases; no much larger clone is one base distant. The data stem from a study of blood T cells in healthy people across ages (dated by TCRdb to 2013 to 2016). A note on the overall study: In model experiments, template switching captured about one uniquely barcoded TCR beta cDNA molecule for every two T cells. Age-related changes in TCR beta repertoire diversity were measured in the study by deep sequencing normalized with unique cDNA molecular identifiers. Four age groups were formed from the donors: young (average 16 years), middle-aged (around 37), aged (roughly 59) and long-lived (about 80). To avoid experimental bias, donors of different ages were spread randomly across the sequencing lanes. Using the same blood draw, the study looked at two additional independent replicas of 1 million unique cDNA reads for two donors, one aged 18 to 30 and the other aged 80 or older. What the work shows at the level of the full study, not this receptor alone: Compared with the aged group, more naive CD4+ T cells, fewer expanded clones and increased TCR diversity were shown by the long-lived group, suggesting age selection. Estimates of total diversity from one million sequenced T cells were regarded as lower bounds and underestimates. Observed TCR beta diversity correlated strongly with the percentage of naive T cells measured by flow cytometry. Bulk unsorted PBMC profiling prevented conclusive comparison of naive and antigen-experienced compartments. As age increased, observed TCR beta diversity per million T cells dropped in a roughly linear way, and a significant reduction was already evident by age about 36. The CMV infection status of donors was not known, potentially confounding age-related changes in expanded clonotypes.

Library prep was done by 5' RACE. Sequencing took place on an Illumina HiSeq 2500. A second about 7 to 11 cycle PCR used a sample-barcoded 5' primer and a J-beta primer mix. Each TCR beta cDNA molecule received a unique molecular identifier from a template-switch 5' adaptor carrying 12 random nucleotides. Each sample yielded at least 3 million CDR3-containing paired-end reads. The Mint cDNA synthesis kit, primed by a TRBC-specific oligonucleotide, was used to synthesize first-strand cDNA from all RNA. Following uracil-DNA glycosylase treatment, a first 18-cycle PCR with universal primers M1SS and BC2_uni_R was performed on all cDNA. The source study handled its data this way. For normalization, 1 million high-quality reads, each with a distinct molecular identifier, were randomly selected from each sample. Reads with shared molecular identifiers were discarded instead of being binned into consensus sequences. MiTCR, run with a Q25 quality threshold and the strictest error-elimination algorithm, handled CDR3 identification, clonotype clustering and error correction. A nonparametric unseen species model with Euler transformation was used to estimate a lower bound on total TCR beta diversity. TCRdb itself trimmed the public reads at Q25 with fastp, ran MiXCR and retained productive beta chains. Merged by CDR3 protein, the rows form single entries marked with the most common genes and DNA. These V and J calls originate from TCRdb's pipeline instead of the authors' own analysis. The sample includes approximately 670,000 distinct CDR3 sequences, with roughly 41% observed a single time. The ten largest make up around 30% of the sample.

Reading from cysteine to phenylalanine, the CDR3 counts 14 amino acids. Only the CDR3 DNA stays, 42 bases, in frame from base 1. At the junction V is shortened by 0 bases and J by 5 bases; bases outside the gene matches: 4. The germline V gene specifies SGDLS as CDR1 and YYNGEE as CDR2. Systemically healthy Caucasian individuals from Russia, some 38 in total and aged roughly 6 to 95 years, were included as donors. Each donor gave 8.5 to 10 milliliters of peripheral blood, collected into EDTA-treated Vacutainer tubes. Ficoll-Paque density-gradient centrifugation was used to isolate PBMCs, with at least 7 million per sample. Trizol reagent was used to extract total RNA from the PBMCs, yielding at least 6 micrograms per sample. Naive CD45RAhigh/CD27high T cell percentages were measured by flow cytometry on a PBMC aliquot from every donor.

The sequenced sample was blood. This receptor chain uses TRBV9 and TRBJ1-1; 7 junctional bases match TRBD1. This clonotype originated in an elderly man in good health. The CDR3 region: CASSVAGGRTEAFF. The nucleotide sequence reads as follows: TGTGCCAGCAGCGTAGCAGGGGGGAGGACTGAAGCTTTCTTT.